This is a list of T cell receptor beta chains from one sample in a study of identical twins. TCRdb re-derived calls from the 5' RACE reads in MiXCR, one entry per CDR3 protein. This repertoire shows 700,000 or so distinct CDR3 sequences, 8.5% to 9% found once; its top ten account for approximately 0.94%. These same records also appear under a second study, on yellow fever vaccine responses in identical twins.

Material for sequencing was PBMCs. The receptors originated from a woman between 18 and 30 years old in good health. The CDR3 runs from the conserved cysteine through the conserved F or W. Each record gives: V gene, J gene, clone size, D gene, CDR3 DNA, CDR3 protein. The D gene is left open where the match is weak. Size is stated for part of the rows, as once, few or many counts, or as a class when the clone is expanded.

v_gene: TRBV5-1; j_gene: TRBJ2-7; abundance: NA; d_gene: NA; CDR3nt: TGCGCCAGCAGCCTGGGCGTTGTCGGGGGCTCTGAGGAGCAGTACTTC; CDR3aa: CASSLGVVGGSEEQYF
v_gene: TRBV15; j_gene: TRBJ1-4; abundance: few; d_gene: NA; CDR3nt: TGTGCCACCAGCAGATCACGACTGACGGCTAATGAAAAACTGTTTTTT; CDR3aa: CATSRSRLTANEKLFF
v_gene: TRBV3-1; j_gene: TRBJ2-2; abundance: few; d_gene: NA; CDR3nt: TGTGCCAGCAGCCAAGAACTCGGCAGGGGCTTGCACGGGGAGCTGTTTTTT; CDR3aa: CASSQELGRGLHGELFF
v_gene: TRBV14; j_gene: TRBJ2-1; abundance: NA; d_gene: NA; CDR3nt: TGTGCCAGCAGCCAAGTTCTGTCGGGGGAGCAGTTCTTC; CDR3aa: CASSQVLSGEQFF
v_gene: TRBV12-3/TRBV12-4; j_gene: TRBJ2-1; abundance: NA; d_gene: NA; CDR3nt: TGTGCCAGCAGCTCCGATGGGGACTCCTACAATGAGCAGTTCTTC; CDR3aa: CASSSDGDSYNEQFF
v_gene: TRBV19; j_gene: TRBJ2-1; abundance: NA; d_gene: TRBD1; CDR3nt: TGTGCCAGTAGTTCCCGACAGGGGGCGGGGTACAATGAGCAGTTCTTC; CDR3aa: CASSSRQGAGYNEQFF
v_gene: TRBV25-1; j_gene: TRBJ2-1; abundance: few; d_gene: NA; CDR3nt: TGTGCCAGCAGTGAATATCAGAGTGGCCGCAATGAGCAGTTCTTC; CDR3aa: CASSEYQSGRNEQFF
v_gene: TRBV30; j_gene: TRBJ2-5; abundance: few; d_gene: TRBD2; CDR3nt: TGTGCCTGGAGCTCCGGGACTAGTAGAGAGACCCAGTACTTC; CDR3aa: CAWSSGTSRETQYF
v_gene: TRBV12-3/TRBV12-4; j_gene: TRBJ2-3; abundance: many; d_gene: NA; CDR3nt: TGTGCCAGCAGTTTAGGCCCCCAAGGGGGAGGCGCCACAGATACGCAGTATTTT; CDR3aa: CASSLGPQGGGATDTQYF
v_gene: TRBV3-1; j_gene: TRBJ2-7; abundance: few; d_gene: NA; CDR3nt: TGTGCCAGCAGCCAAGGACACTCCGAGCAGTACTTC; CDR3aa: CASSQGHSEQYF
v_gene: TRBV19; j_gene: TRBJ2-3; abundance: few; d_gene: TRBD1; CDR3nt: TGTGCCACCCGGACAGGCGATACGCAGTATTTT; CDR3aa: CATRTGDTQYF
v_gene: TRBV7-1; j_gene: TRBJ2-1; abundance: NA; d_gene: NA; CDR3nt: TGTGCCAGCAGCTCTGCTAGCGCCTACAATGAGCAGTTCTTC; CDR3aa: CASSSASAYNEQFF
v_gene: TRBV10-3; j_gene: TRBJ2-7; abundance: many; d_gene: TRBD1; CDR3nt: TGTGCCATCAGTTACTCCGGGACAGGGGAATCCTACGAGCAGTACTTC; CDR3aa: CAISYSGTGESYEQYF
v_gene: TRBV28; j_gene: TRBJ2-2; abundance: NA; d_gene: NA; CDR3nt: TGTGCCAGCAGTTTCGGGGCCTCGAACACCGGGGAGCTGTTTTTT; CDR3aa: CASSFGASNTGELFF
v_gene: TRBV7-9; j_gene: TRBJ2-1; abundance: NA; d_gene: NA; CDR3nt: TGTGCCAGCAGCTTAGTCCCGGGACATTACAATGAGCAGTTCTTC; CDR3aa: CASSLVPGHYNEQFF
v_gene: TRBV19; j_gene: TRBJ2-7; abundance: NA; d_gene: NA; CDR3nt: TGTGCCAGTAGTATCAGTAACCTCTTCTACGAGCAGTACTTC; CDR3aa: CASSISNLFYEQYF
v_gene: TRBV20-1; j_gene: TRBJ2-1; abundance: few; d_gene: NA; CDR3nt: TGCAGTGCTAGAGGCAGGGTCGGGGATTACAATGAGCAGTTCTTC; CDR3aa: CSARGRVGDYNEQFF
v_gene: TRBV4-2; j_gene: TRBJ2-1; abundance: NA; d_gene: NA; CDR3nt: TGTGCCAGCAGCCAACGGGCGGCGGATGAGCAGTTCTTC; CDR3aa: CASSQRAADEQFF
v_gene: TRBV11-1; j_gene: TRBJ2-1; abundance: many; d_gene: TRBD2; CDR3nt: TGTGCCAGCAGCTTAAGACTAGCGGGGATCTACAATGAGCAGTTCTTC; CDR3aa: CASSLRLAGIYNEQFF
v_gene: TRBV20-1; j_gene: TRBJ1-6; abundance: NA; d_gene: TRBD1; CDR3nt: TGCAGTGCTAGAAGATTGTACAGGGGTGATTCACCCCTCCACTTT; CDR3aa: CSARRLYRGDSPLHF
v_gene: TRBV7-2; j_gene: TRBJ2-7; abundance: few; d_gene: NA; CDR3nt: TGTGCCAGCAGCTTAGCGTGGGCAGGGGGGGGCTACGAGCAGTACTTC; CDR3aa: CASSLAWAGGGYEQYF
v_gene: TRBV14; j_gene: TRBJ2-2; abundance: once; d_gene: NA; CDR3nt: TGTGCCAGCAGCCAAGTTCTTCTCGGGGAGCTGTTTTTT; CDR3aa: CASSQVLLGELFF
v_gene: TRBV6-5; j_gene: TRBJ2-3; abundance: few; d_gene: TRBD2; CDR3nt: TGTGCCAGCAGTTACCCCCCACTCAAGCGGGAGGACGACACAGATACGCAGTATTTT; CDR3aa: CASSYPPLKREDDTDTQYF
v_gene: TRBV18; j_gene: TRBJ2-7; abundance: NA; d_gene: NA; CDR3nt: TGTGCCAGCTCACCACGACAGCTAACCTACGAGCAGTACTTC; CDR3aa: CASSPRQLTYEQYF
v_gene: TRBV3-1; j_gene: TRBJ2-5; abundance: few; d_gene: TRBD1; CDR3nt: TGTGCCAGCAGCCAACCCCGAAGGACAGGGCAAGAGACCCAGTACTTC; CDR3aa: CASSQPRRTGQETQYF
v_gene: TRBV12-3/TRBV12-4; j_gene: TRBJ2-7; abundance: many; d_gene: TRBD1; CDR3nt: TGTGCCAGCAGTCCCCTAGGGACAGGGGGGTCCTACGAGCAGTACTTC; CDR3aa: CASSPLGTGGSYEQYF
v_gene: TRBV3-1; j_gene: TRBJ1-5; abundance: few; d_gene: NA; CDR3nt: TGTGCCAGCAGCCAAGACTACGGGCCCCAGCATTTT; CDR3aa: CASSQDYGPQHF
v_gene: TRBV12-3/TRBV12-4; j_gene: TRBJ2-1; abundance: NA; d_gene: TRBD2; CDR3nt: TGTGCCAGCAGTTTAACGGTGGTGACTAGCGGGAGTAATGAGCAGTTCTTC; CDR3aa: CASSLTVVTSGSNEQFF
v_gene: TRBV5-1; j_gene: TRBJ2-2; abundance: few; d_gene: TRBD2; CDR3nt: TGCGCCAGCAGCTTCACAGCGGGAGGGTCCGGGGAGCTGTTTTTT; CDR3aa: CASSFTAGGSGELFF
v_gene: TRBV11-3; j_gene: TRBJ2-5; abundance: NA; d_gene: TRBD1; CDR3nt: TGTGCCAGCAGCTCGACCGGGACAGCGCGAGAGACCCAGTACTTC; CDR3aa: CASSSTGTARETQYF
v_gene: TRBV10-2; j_gene: TRBJ1-6; abundance: few; d_gene: TRBD1; CDR3nt: TGCGCCAGCTCTGTCGGGGACAGCTCCTATAATTCACCCCTCCACTTT; CDR3aa: CASSVGDSSYNSPLHF
v_gene: TRBV6-2/TRBV6-3; j_gene: TRBJ2-1; abundance: NA; d_gene: TRBD2; CDR3nt: TGTGCCAGCAAGAGCGGGATCCCCTACAATGAGCAGTTCTTC; CDR3aa: CASKSGIPYNEQFF
v_gene: TRBV7-3; j_gene: TRBJ2-6; abundance: NA; d_gene: NA; CDR3nt: TGTGCCAGCAGCTCGACAGCACCTGGGGCCAACGTCCTGACTTTC; CDR3aa: CASSSTAPGANVLTF
v_gene: TRBV29-1; j_gene: TRBJ1-1; abundance: many; d_gene: NA; CDR3nt: TGCAGCGTTGAAGGGTCCGAAGCTGAAGCTTTCTTT; CDR3aa: CSVEGSEAEAFF
v_gene: TRBV20-1; j_gene: TRBJ2-2; abundance: few; d_gene: TRBD1; CDR3nt: TGCAGTGCTAGAGATACAGGGGGTCTACCGAACACCGGGGAGCTGTTTTTT; CDR3aa: CSARDTGGLPNTGELFF
v_gene: TRBV6-2/TRBV6-3; j_gene: TRBJ2-7; abundance: many; d_gene: TRBD2; CDR3nt: TGTGCCAGCAGTTTTACGGGACTAGCGGACTACGAGCAGTACTTC; CDR3aa: CASSFTGLADYEQYF
v_gene: TRBV7-2; j_gene: TRBJ2-3; abundance: NA; d_gene: NA; CDR3nt: TGTGCCAGCAGCACCCAAGTGGGGGGTGCGGGTTCGGATACGCAGTATTTT; CDR3aa: CASSTQVGGAGSDTQYF